The clone carrying this T cell receptor beta chain was counted once. The data originate from a study of T cell responses to AZD1222 COVID-19 vaccine. V lost 5 bases, J lost 0 bases, and 12 bases stayed unmatched. The CDR3 has 17 amino acids. Germline lookup yields CDR1 SGHTA and CDR2 FQGNSA. Sequencing was performed with immunoSEQ multiplex PCR; in TCRdb, only in-frame clones are kept and a portion is missing. The sample includes more than 100,000 clones, 88% of them seen just once. The V call is TRBV7-2, the J call TRBJ2-7; 8 bases are a match to TRBD2. This TCR was sampled from an adult in good health. Sequencing used peripheral blood, obtained on day 0 of AZD1222 vaccination. The CDR3 DNA reads as TGTGCCAGCAGCAACCCTACTACTAGCGGACTCTCCTACGAGCAGTACTTC. Translation gives CASSNPTTSGLSYEQYF.